The 18 T cell receptor beta chains presented below share a single source sample, sequenced in a study of T-cell memory formation after mild COVID-19. A single record per CDR3 protein comes from TCRdb applying MiXCR to the 5' RACE reads. The sample yields 250,000 or so distinct CDR3 sequences, more than 15% seen once. What was sequenced was PBMCs or a T cell subset sorted from them (not recorded which). These receptors were taken from a man younger than 35 who had mild COVID-19 (a few samples of this study predate the infection). Cell type and time point are not known.

The rearrangement uses TRBV7-2 and TRBJ2-6, with D possibly being TRBD1 or TRBD2 (5 bases each). The CDR3 extends over 15 amino acids. Deletions cut 2 bases from V and 1 base from J, with 6 bases between. Germline V gives CDR1 SGHTA, CDR2 FQGNSA. In DNA, the CDR3 is TGTGCCAGCAGCTTATGGGGGTCTGGGGCCAACGTCCTGACTTTC. Its translation is CASSLWGSGANVLTF.

This clonotype has at least ten counts. The junction does not match germline at one end; this may be a read error. The CDR3 region has the DNA TGTGCCAGCTCTTGGGACACAAATACGCAGTATTTT. This codes for CASSWDTNTQYF. This chain connects TRBV18 to TRBJ2-3; TRBD1 is a possible D gene (6 bases). Germline values: CDR1 KGHSH, CDR2 LQKENI. This CDR3 spans 12 amino acids.

The sample holds many counts of this clonotype. V and J are TRBV5-6 and TRBJ2-1; TRBD1 matches at 7 bases. The trim removed 5 bases at V and 2 bases at J, leaving 7 bases unmatched. In germline, CDR1 is SGHDT, CDR2 YYEEEE. This CDR3 has 15 amino acids. CDR3 region: CASRPQGVTYNEQFF. The CDR3 bases are TGTGCCAGCAGACCCCAGGGGGTTACCTACAATGAGCAGTTCTTC.

This clonotype appeared many times. The chain employs TRBV19 and TRBJ2-7; possible D gene TRBD2, 6 bases. Trimming pared 3 bases from V and 2 bases from J, leaving 11 bases between. Per the germline V gene, CDR1 is LNHDA and CDR2 is SQIVND (reference sequence). This CDR3 has 14 residues. The CDR3 reads CASSIGSGAYEQYF. In nucleotides, the CDR3 is TGTGCCAGTAGTATCGGTAGCGGCGCCTACGAGCAGTACTTC.

This clonotype has a handful of counts. This rearrangement joins TRBV6-4 to TRBJ1-2; the D is unclear. V gave up 1 base and J gave up 8 bases, with 11 bases separating them. Germline V gene sequence: CDR1 MRHNA, CDR2 SNTAGT. CDR3 length equals 13 residues. In DNA, the CDR3 is TGTGCCAGCAGTGACTGGACGGGGAACGGCTACACCTTC. It translates to CASSDWTGNGYTF.

V usage is TRBV29-1 and J usage is TRBJ2-3, with TRBD1 matching 11 bases. The CDR3 covers 14 residues. Germline CDR1 and CDR2: SQVTM and ANQGSEA. With 6 bases clipped from V and 4 bases from J, the junction kept 6 bases outside the gene matches. The CDR3 is CSVGQGASPDTQYF. DNA for the CDR3: TGCAGCGTAGGACAGGGGGCGAGCCCAGATACGCAGTATTTT.

The chain has TRBV5-1 and TRBJ1-2; D unclear. V lost 0 bases to trimming and J lost 6 bases, with 9 bases between them. The CDR3 sequence is 13 residues long. Germline V gene data show CDR1 as SGHRS and CDR2 as YFSETQ. The CDR3 is CASSLVGSDGYTF. The CDR3 nucleotides are TGCGCCAGCAGCTTGGTCGGTTCGGATGGCTACACCTTC.

The V and J genes are TRBV6-5 and TRBJ1-6, with D unresolved. CDR3 size: 13 residues. V lost 6 bases, J lost 8 bases, and 11 bases lay in between. Germline CDR1 and CDR2: MNHEY and SVGAGI. The DNA of the CDR3 is TGTGCCAGCAGGGAGAAATTGGATTCACCCCTCCACTTT. Its protein product is CASREKLDSPLHF.

At least ten counts were recorded for this clonotype. The J gene is TRBJ2-7, the V gene TRBV5-1, with D possibly matching TRBD1 (6 bases). Germline CDR1 SGHRS, CDR2 YFSETQ. The ends were cut back, 4 bases at V and 2 bases at J, with 10 bases in the middle. There are 13 residues in the CDR3. As DNA, the CDR3 is TGCGCCAGCAGCAAGGACAGTCCCTACGAGCAGTACTTC. Protein: CASSKDSPYEQYF.

This clonotype has a count of ten or more. The CDR3 here is CASSYSAGTGELFF. The CDR3 DNA sequence: TGTGCCAGCAGTTACTCGGCCGGCACCGGGGAGCTGTTTTTT. The genes are TRBV6-2 or TRBV6-3 and TRBJ2-2; D is ambiguous. Germline values: CDR1 MNHEY, CDR2 SVGEGT. The CDR3 sequence is 14 residues long. V lost 0 bases and J lost 4, with 6 bases in between.

This clonotype was seen many times. This rearrangement joins TRBV4-3 to TRBJ2-2, with D tentatively TRBD2 (6 bases). Germline lookup yields CDR1 LGHNA and CDR2 YSLEER. CDR3 length equals 14 residues. The germline V and J ends were trimmed by 4 bases and 3 bases, with 9 bases remaining between them. The DNA of the CDR3 is TGCGCCAGCAGCCGGGGGGTGGACACCGGGGAGCTGTTTTTT. This sequence encodes CASSRGVDTGELFF.

This clonotype was observed a handful of times. In DNA form, the CDR3 reads TGCAGCGCGGCGGGGGGCAACACTGAAGCTTTCTTT. Its translation is CSAAGGNTEAFF. The chain has TRBV20-1 and TRBJ1-1, with D possibly matching TRBD1 (6 bases). Looked up from germline, CDR1 is DFQATT and CDR2 is SNEGSKA (reference sequence). There are 12 residues in the CDR3.

This clonotype was counted a few times. The V gene is TRBV11-2, the J gene TRBJ2-1; 16 bases are shared with TRBD2. The CDR3 covers 19 residues. V trimming: 5 bases; J trimming: 7 bases; junction bases outside the gene matches: 14. The germline V gene encodes CDR1 SGHAT and CDR2 FQNNGV. The CDR3 reads CASSTPDGTSGGEGNEQFF. CDR3 DNA sequence: TGTGCCAGCAGCACACCCGATGGGACTAGCGGGGGGGAAGGGAATGAGCAGTTCTTC.

The chain is built from TRBV28 and TRBJ1-6; D call uncertain. V gave up 5 bases and J gave up 6 bases, with 20 bases separating them. Germline V gene sequence: CDR1 MDHEN, CDR2 SYDVKM. This CDR3 has 17 amino acids. CDR3 sequence reads: CASSTPVAGPINSPLHF. The CDR3 nucleotides read TGTGCCAGCAGTACTCCGGTGGCCGGACCGATTAATTCACCCCTCCACTTT.

The chain combines TRBV5-4 with TRBJ2-7, with TRBD1 matching 7 bases. This CDR3 comprises 15 residues. The germline V gene encodes CDR1 SGHNT and CDR2 YYREEE (reference sequence). V dropped 4 bases and J dropped 0; count of bases not matched to a gene: 7. The CDR3 sequence: CASSRGTVSSYEQYF. The CDR3, as DNA: TGTGCCAGCAGCAGAGGGACAGTCAGCTCCTACGAGCAGTACTTC. The full variable domain, rest sourced from reference TRBV5-4 and TRBJ2-7, is ETGVTQSPTHLIKTRGQQVTLRCSSQSGHNTVSWYQQALGQGPQFIFQYYREEENGRGNFPPRFSGLQFPNYSSELNVNALELDDSALYLCASSRGTVSSYEQYFGPGTRLTVT.

This chain connects TRBV29-1 to TRBJ1-1; unclear D gene. The germline gives CDR1 SQVTM, CDR2 ANQGSEA. Trimming stripped 5 bases from V and 6 bases from J, with 7 bases between. The CDR3 has 10 amino acids. CDR3 sequence reads: CSVSSAEAFF. The CDR3 coding sequence is TGCAGCGTTTCGAGTGCTGAAGCTTTCTTT.

The CDR3 sequence is CASSLRLPGLAGSSTDTQYF. The CDR3 nucleotides read TGTGCCAGCAGCTTAAGGCTCCCGGGACTAGCGGGATCCAGCACAGATACGCAGTATTTT. The gene calls are TRBV7-8 and TRBJ2-3; 13 nucleotides match TRBD2. CDR3 length equals 20 residues. The J segment lost 0 bases and the V segment lost 2 bases, leaving 11 bases of the junction unmatched. Germline CDR1 reads SGHVS; CDR2 reads FQNEAQ.

The CDR3 region is CASSLILRAGGTDTQYF. The CDR3, as DNA: TGTGCCAGCAGCTTAATTCTTCGAGCGGGGGGCACAGATACGCAGTATTTT. The chain uses TRBV7-8 and TRBJ2-3; 8 bases align to TRBD2. The CDR3 loop spans 17 amino acids. CDR1 SGHVS and CDR2 FQNEAQ come from the germline V gene. Trimming cost V 2 bases and J 1 base; bases outside gene matches: 8.